These T cell receptor beta chains were read from a single sample in a study of blood T cells in healthy people across ages. TCRdb analysed the 5' RACE reads with MiXCR anew, one entry per CDR3 protein. The data hold approximately 1.5 million distinct CDR3 sequences, with around 36% observed a single time. The specimen was blood. Receptors originate from a woman under 40 in good health. Each CDR3 is given with its conserved first and last residue. The order of the fields is D gene, J gene, V gene, clone size, CDR3 DNA, CDR3 protein. The D gene is left open where the match is weak. Expanded clones are given a class, and other clones once, few, many or no size at all.

-,TRBJ2-1,TRBV20-1,few,TGCAGTGCTGAGAGGGTAGTAAATGAGCAGTTCTTC,CSAERVVNEQFF
-,TRBJ1-5,TRBV2,few,TGTGCCGGGCAAACTGATAGCAATCAGCCCCAGCATTTT,CAGQTDSNQPQHF
-,TRBJ1-2,TRBV28,-,TGTGCCAGCAGTGTCAACCCCGAACAATATGGCTACACCTTC,CASSVNPEQYGYTF
-,TRBJ2-7,TRBV12-3/TRBV12-4,-,TGTGCCAGCAGTTTCTGGGAAACTAACGAGCAGTACTTC,CASSFWETNEQYF
TRBD1,TRBJ2-1,TRBV9,few,TGTGCCAGCAGCCTCCCGACAGGGGCCTACAATGAGCAGTTCTTC,CASSLPTGAYNEQFF
-,TRBJ1-5,TRBV20-1,-,TGCAGTGCTACGCCACAGGGAGCCAATCAGCCCCAGCATTTT,CSATPQGANQPQHF
-,TRBJ1-1,TRBV2,once,TGTGCCAGTCAGAGGGGGGGGAACACTGAAGCTTTCTTT,CASQRGGNTEAFF
-,TRBJ2-1,TRBV5-6,-,TGTGCCAGCAGCCCACATTGGGGCGAGCAGTTCTTC,CASSPHWGEQFF
TRBD2,TRBJ2-1,TRBV5-1,-,TGCGCCAGCAGCTTGGGGTGGCTAGCGGGGACTGAGCAGTTCTTC,CASSLGWLAGTEQFF
TRBD2,TRBJ2-1,TRBV18,-,TGTGCCAGCTCACTTTTTAGCGGGAGGGCCGCGGATGAGCAGTTCTTC,CASSLFSGRAADEQFF
TRBD2,TRBJ2-1,TRBV4-2,-,TGTGCCAGCAGCTACCCGGTGGGGCGGGAGGGCCAGGGGATCTACAATGAGCAGTTCTTC,CASSYPVGREGQGIYNEQFF
-,TRBJ2-1,TRBV11-1,-,TGTGCCAGCAGCTTAGGTAGCAGAGCCTACAATGAGCAGTTCTTC,CASSLGSRAYNEQFF
-,TRBJ2-7,TRBV5-5,once,TGTGCCAGCAGCGAGGGGCCTGAAGGGGCCTACGAGCAGTACTTC,CASSEGPEGAYEQYF
-,TRBJ2-3,TRBV19,-,TGTGCCAGTAGTATTATTTCGGCAGATACGCAGTATTTT,CASSIISADTQYF
-,TRBJ2-5,TRBV4-1,many,TGCGCCAGCAGCCCAGAAGCCGGGACAAGAGAGACCCAGTACTTC,CASSPEAGTRETQYF
-,TRBJ2-3,TRBV20-1,-,TGCAGTGCTCGACCCCCCCACCGGGGCCCAGATACGCAGTATTTT,CSARPPHRGPDTQYF
-,TRBJ2-7,TRBV27,-,TGTGCCAGCAGTTTATATATGGGCCGATCCTACGAGCAGTACTTC,CASSLYMGRSYEQYF
TRBD2,TRBJ2-7,TRBV29-1,few,TGCAGCGTTCGGCTAGCGGGGAGCTGGGAGCAGTACTTC,CSVRLAGSWEQYF
TRBD1,TRBJ1-2,TRBV15,-,TGTGCCACCAGCTTGGGGACAGGGTATCTTGATGGCTACACCTTC,CATSLGTGYLDGYTF
TRBD2,TRBJ2-1,TRBV20-1,few,TGCAGTGCGGAGACTAGCTCCCCCTACAATGAGCAGTTCTTC,CSAETSSPYNEQFF
-,TRBJ2-7,TRBV19,few,TGTACCAGTAGTATTTCCGAAACCTACGAGCAGTACTTC,CTSSISETYEQYF
-,TRBJ2-5,TRBV2,-,TGTGCCAGCAGTGCTATGTGGGCACAAGAGACCCAGTACTTC,CASSAMWAQETQYF
-,TRBJ2-7,TRBV2,-,TGTGCCAGCGAAAGAGACAACCAATACGAGCAGTACTTC,CASERDNQYEQYF
-,TRBJ1-1,TRBV20-1,few,TGCAGTGCTAGTGAGAGGGGCGGGCAGGCGGCCGTACAAGCTTTCTTT,CSASERGGQAAVQAFF
TRBD1,TRBJ2-7,TRBV6-5,-,TGTGCCAGCAGTAATACCGGGACAGGAGGGGACGAGCAGGACTTC,CASSNTGTGGDEQDF
-,TRBJ1-5,TRBV6-2/TRBV6-3,-,TGTGCCAGCGCGGGACCCCGGGCACCGGGTCAGCCCCAGCATTTT,CASAGPRAPGQPQHF
-,TRBJ1-1,TRBV12-3/TRBV12-4,once,TGTGCCAGTACAGGGTCCCCCATCGGTATCACTGAAGCTTTCTTT,CASTGSPIGITEAFF
-,TRBJ2-1,TRBV7-8,-,TGTGCCAGCAGCGCAGACTATTTTATGCACATCTGCAATGAGCGGTTCTTC,CASSADYFMHICNERFF
TRBD2,TRBJ2-5,TRBV27,few,TGTGCCAGCAGCGAACTAGCGGGAGTAGAGACCCAGTACTTC,CASSELAGVETQYF
-,TRBJ2-5,TRBV28,few,TGTGCCAGCAGGCCGCCTTTCGAGACCCAGTACTTC,CASRPPFETQYF
-,TRBJ2-7,TRBV29-1,-,TGCGGCGTTGCTGACTGGGCAGTCGGCGAGCAGTACTTC,CGVADWAVGEQYF
-,TRBJ1-2,TRBV12-3/TRBV12-4,-,TGTGCCAGCAAATTGGGGGCAGGCGGCCACACCTTC,CASKLGAGGHTF
TRBD1,TRBJ2-1,TRBV12-3/TRBV12-4,-,TGTGCCAGCAGTTTTGGGACAGGGCTAAGCTCCTGCAATGAGCAGTTCTTC,CASSFGTGLSSCNEQFF
TRBD1,TRBJ1-2,TRBV6-1,once,TGTGCCAGCCACGACAGGGAGTCCTATGGCTACACCTTC,CASHDRESYGYTF
TRBD1,TRBJ2-7,TRBV5-1,-,TGCGCCAGCACCCCAGGGGACAGGGAGTTATACGAGCAGTACTTC,CASTPGDRELYEQYF
-,TRBJ1-2,TRBV6-5,-,TGTGCCAGCAGATACGGACGGTATGGCTACACCTTC,CASRYGRYGYTF
TRBD2,TRBJ2-2,TRBV9,-,TGTGCCAGCAGCTGGTCTAGCGGGGGGGGAGCGAATACCGGGGAGCTGTTTTTT,CASSWSSGGGANTGELFF
-,TRBJ1-1,TRBV4-2,-,TGTGCCAGCAGCCAAGAGAGGGGGGTCGGCACTGAAGCTTTCTTT,CASSQERGVGTEAFF
-,TRBJ1-2,TRBV20-1,few,TGCAGTGCTATAGGCACTAACTATGGCTACACCTTC,CSAIGTNYGYTF
-,TRBJ2-7,TRBV13,-,TGTGCCAGCAGCGGCAGGGGTCGGGCCTACAATGAGCAGTACTTC,CASSGRGRAYNEQYF
TRBD2,TRBJ2-3,TRBV12-3/TRBV12-4,-,TGTGCCAGCAGCCGGACTAGCGGGGGGCGCACAGATACGCAGTATTTT,CASSRTSGGRTDTQYF
-,TRBJ1-5,TRBV6-5,-,TGTGCCAGCAGTTACTCACAATGGGGTGGATGGAACAATCAGCCCCAGCATTTT,CASSYSQWGGWNNQPQHF
TRBD1,TRBJ1-2,TRBV4-1,-,TGCGCCAGCAGCCAAGGCGGGACAGGGGGACCCATGACGTATGGCTACACCTTC,CASSQGGTGGPMTYGYTF
TRBD1,TRBJ1-6,TRBV25-1,few,TGTGCCAGCAGTGAGACAGGGCTAAATTCACCCCTCCACTTT,CASSETGLNSPLHF
TRBD2,TRBJ2-1,TRBV6-2/TRBV6-3,-,TGTGCCAGCAGTCAGGATGTAGCGGGGGGGCTTGCAAATGAGCAGTTCTTC,CASSQDVAGGLANEQFF
TRBD2,TRBJ2-1,TRBV6-5,few,TGTGCCAGCAGTACCCTAGCGGGGAATGAGCAGTTCTTC,CASSTLAGNEQFF
-,TRBJ2-5,TRBV11-1,few,TGTGCCAGCAGCTTAGTCGGACGGAGAGAGCAGTACTTC,CASSLVGRREQYF
TRBD1,TRBJ1-2,TRBV20-1,-,TGCAGTGCTAGAGAGTCCGACAGGGTTTACGATGGCTACACCTTC,CSARESDRVYDGYTF
-,TRBJ2-7,TRBV6-1,-,TGTGCCAGCAGATCGGGAGCGACTACCTACGAGCAGTACTTC,CASRSGATTYEQYF
-,TRBJ2-7,TRBV7-9,-,TGTGCCAGCAGCTCTTACGATGGTAGCTCCTACGAGCAGTACTTC,CASSSYDGSSYEQYF
TRBD1,TRBJ1-6,TRBV5-5,few,TGTGCCAGCAGCCCCGGAGGGGGCGGTTCACCCCTCCACTTT,CASSPGGGGSPLHF
-,TRBJ1-2,TRBV28,-,TGTGCCAGCAGTTTGAGCAAGACCTATGGCTACACCTTC,CASSLSKTYGYTF